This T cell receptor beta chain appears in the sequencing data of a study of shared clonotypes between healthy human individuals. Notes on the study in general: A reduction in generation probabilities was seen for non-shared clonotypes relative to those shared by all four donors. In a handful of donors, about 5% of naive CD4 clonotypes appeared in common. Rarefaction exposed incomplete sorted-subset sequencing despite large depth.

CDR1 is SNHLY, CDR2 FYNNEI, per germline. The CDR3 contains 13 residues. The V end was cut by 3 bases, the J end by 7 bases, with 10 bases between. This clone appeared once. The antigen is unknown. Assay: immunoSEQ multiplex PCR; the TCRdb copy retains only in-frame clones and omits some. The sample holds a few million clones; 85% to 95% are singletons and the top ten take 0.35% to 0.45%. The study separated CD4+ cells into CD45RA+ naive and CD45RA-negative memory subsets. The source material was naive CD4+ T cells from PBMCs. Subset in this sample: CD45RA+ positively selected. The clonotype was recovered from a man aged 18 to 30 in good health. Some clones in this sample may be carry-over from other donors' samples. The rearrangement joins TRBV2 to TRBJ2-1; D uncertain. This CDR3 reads CASSEQVMNEQFF. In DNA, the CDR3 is TGTGCCAGCAGTGAGCAGGTTATGAATGAGCAGTTCTTC.